A single sample gave rise to the 16 T cell receptor beta chains below, sequenced in a study of blood T cells in healthy people across ages (dated by TCRdb to between 2014 and 2016). To prepare the library, 5' RACE was applied. The second PCR ran for about 7 to 11 cycles and used a J-beta primer mix along with a sample-barcoded 5' primer. TCRdb handled the public reads itself, with Q25 trimming in fastp and clone calling in MiXCR, and kept productive beta chains. Duplicate CDR3 protein sequences are folded into a single record with the most common DNA and genes. Recorded for this sample are some 1.8 million distinct CDR3 sequences; more than 35% of them occurred a single time. The ten largest account for 23% of the sample. Sequencing was carried out using blood. Receptors originate from a human donor in good health.

The genes are TRBV28 and TRBJ1-6; TRBD1 is a possible D gene (6 bases). This CDR3 region has 16 residues. Trimming removed 5 bases from V and 9 bases from J, with 20 bases in between. Germline values: CDR1 MDHEN, CDR2 SYDVKM. In nucleotides, the CDR3 is TGTGCCAGCAGTCCCCCTCGACAGGATCCTTTTTCACCCCTCCACTTT. Amino acids: CASSPPRQDPFSPLHF.

In this sample, this clonotype turned up a few times. The gene calls are TRBV5-1 and TRBJ2-1, with 8 bases aligning to TRBD2. The CDR3 contains 16 residues. The ends lost 4 bases at V and 0 bases at J; junction bases unmatched: 6. The germline V gene has CDR1 SGHRS and CDR2 YFSETQ. For the CDR3, the DNA is TGCGCCAGCAGCCCGGGGACTAGTGGCTCCTACAATGAGCAGTTCTTC. It codes for CASSPGTSGSYNEQFF.

CDR3 residues: CNLTYPNYGYTF. In DNA form, the CDR3 reads TGCAACCTGACATATCCTAACTATGGCTACACCTTC. This chain links TRBV29-1 with TRBJ1-2; no firm D call. This CDR3 has 12 amino acids. Germline CDR1 SQVTM, CDR2 ANQGSEA.

The table lists this clonotype with a few counts. This chain uses TRBV6-1 with TRBJ1-4, with D uncertain. This CDR3 spans 13 amino acids. Trimming shortened V by 9 bases and J by 1 base, and 9 bases separated the two germline ends. From germline, CDR1 is MNHNS and CDR2 SASEGT. CDR3 loop: CASIQETNEKLFF. DNA of the CDR3: TGTGCCAGTATCCAGGAAACTAATGAAAAACTGTTTTTT.

For this clonotype: The junction departs from germline at one end; a sequencing error may be responsible. The gene calls are TRBV15 and TRBJ2-1, with D hard to call. Germline CDR1 reads LNHNV; CDR2 reads YYDKDF (reference sequence). This CDR3 has 11 residues. The DNA for the CDR3 is TGTGCCACCACCAGAGGTAATGAGCAGTTCTTC. It yields the protein CATTRGNEQFF. Using reference TRBV15 and TRBJ2-1 for the parts outside the CDR3, the full variable domain is DAMVIQNPRYQVTQFGKPVTLSCSQTLNHNVMYWYQQKSSQAPKLLFHYYDKDFNNEADTPDNFQSRRPNTSFCFLDIRSPGLGDTAMYLCATTRGNEQFFGPGTRLTVL.

In its sample, this clonotype was seen a few times. This chain links TRBV12-3 or TRBV12-4 with TRBJ2-5; TRBD1 aligns across 9 bases. The ends lost 7 bases at V and 1 base at J; junction bases unmatched: 10. The CDR3 is made up of 16 amino acids. CDR3 DNA sequence: TGTGCCAGCACCTTATCTATGACAGGGGGCCAAGAGACCCAGTACTTC. Encoded protein: CASTLSMTGGQETQYF.

This clonotype was counted only a few times. The V and J genes are TRBV29-1 and TRBJ2-7; TRBD1 agrees at 11 bases. Germline V gives CDR1 SQVTM, CDR2 ANQGSEA. The CDR3 loop spans 12 amino acids. Trimming at V came to 7 bases and at J to 3 bases, leaving 2 bases not matched to a gene. The CDR3 loop is CSAGQGVYEQYF. For the CDR3, the DNA is TGCAGCGCGGGACAGGGGGTCTACGAGCAGTACTTC.

The chain has TRBV25-1 and TRBJ2-5, with D perhaps matching TRBD1 or TRBD2 (5 bases each). The CDR3 loop spans 14 amino acids. Germline CDR1 reads MGHDK; CDR2 reads SYGVNS. V was pared by 1 base and J by 3 bases, with 9 bases between. For the CDR3, the DNA is TGTGCCAGCAGTGAATTTGGGACGGAAGAGACCCAGTACTTC. Translating gives CASSEFGTEETQYF.

The chain links TRBV7-2 to TRBJ2-7; the D gene is possibly TRBD1 (6 bases). V was trimmed by 5 bases and J by 9 bases, leaving 20 bases between them. CDR1 and CDR2 from the germline V gene are SGHTA and FQGNSA. The CDR3 is made up of 14 amino acids. The CDR3 spells CASSPTVTGARQYF. DNA of the CDR3: TGTGCCAGCAGCCCGACCGTGACAGGTGCGAGGCAGTACTTC.

In this sample, this clonotype turned up a few times. This chain connects TRBV3-1 to TRBJ1-1, with D hard to call. Trimming stripped 5 bases from V and 1 base from J, with 11 bases between. Germline CDR1 reads LGHDT; CDR2 reads YNNKEL (reference sequence). This CDR3 has 14 residues. The CDR3 DNA is TGTGCCAGCAGCTCCACGGTCGCGAACACTGAAGCTTTCTTT. Protein sequence: CASSSTVANTEAFF. Looking up the rest from reference TRBV3-1 and TRBJ1-1 gives the full variable domain: DTAVSQTPKYLVTQMGNDKSIKCEQNLGHDTMYWYKQDSKKFLKIMFSYNNKELIINETVPNRFSPKSPDKAHLNLHINSLELGDSAVYFCASSSTVANTEAFFGQGTRLTVV.

This clonotype was found a few times. A read error may produce the germline difference seen at one junction end. The chain is built from TRBV27 and TRBJ1-4; a possible D gene is TRBD1 (5 bases). The germline V gene has CDR1 MNHEY and CDR2 SMNVEV (reference sequence). The CDR3 runs to 16 residues. For the CDR3, the DNA is TGTGCCAGCAGGATCGGACTCCGGGACCCTAATGAAAAACGGTTTTTT. Protein: CASRIGLRDPNEKRFF. Drawing the rest from reference TRBV27 and TRBJ1-4, the complete variable domain is EAQVTQNPRYLITVTGKKLTVTCSQNMNHEYMSWYRQDPGLGLRQIYYSMNVEVTDKGDVPEGYKVSRKEKRNFPLILESPSPNQTSLYFCASRIGLRDPNEKRFFGSGTQLSVL.

The chain uses TRBV28 and TRBJ1-2, with D perhaps matching TRBD1 (6 bases). The CDR3 length is 14 residues. CDR1 is MDHEN, CDR2 SYDVKM, per germline. Trimming removed 4 bases at V and 4 bases at J, with 13 bases between. For the CDR3, the DNA is TGTGCCAGCAGTTCTTACCGGGACATCTATGGCTACACCTTC. Its protein product is CASSSYRDIYGYTF.

This clonotype was detected only a few times. The genes are TRBV9 and TRBJ1-1, with D unclear. The CDR3 loop spans 15 amino acids. Between the trimmed V and J ends, which lost 0 bases and 0 bases, there was a span of 9 bases. Germline CDR1 SGDLS, CDR2 YYNGEE. This chain's CDR3 is CASSVVGRLNTEAFF. CDR3 in DNA: TGTGCCAGCAGCGTAGTGGGCAGGTTGAACACTGAAGCTTTCTTT.

The chain links TRBV20-1 to TRBJ2-3, with D perhaps matching TRBD2 (6 bases). The germline V gene has CDR1 DFQATT and CDR2 SNEGSKA (reference sequence). This CDR3 spans 14 amino acids. The CDR3 region is CTLSPLGGSDTQYF. CDR3 sequence (DNA): TGCACCTTGAGCCCCCTCGGGGGAAGTGATACGCAGTATTTT.

On this clonotype itself: This may come from a read error, since a much larger clone is one base off. V is TRBV15 and J is TRBJ2-6; a possible D gene is TRBD1 (5 bases). CDR1 LNHNV and CDR2 YYDKDF come from the germline V gene (reference sequence). The CDR3 length is 15 residues. CDR3 loop: CATSMDNSGASVLTF. Written as DNA, the CDR3 is TGTGCCACCAGCATGGACAACTCTGGGGCCAGCGTCCTGACTTTC.

The chain is built from TRBV20-1 and TRBJ2-5; 10 nucleotides match TRBD2. The CDR3 contains 12 residues. Germline V gives CDR1 DFQATT, CDR2 SNEGSKA (reference sequence). V lost 8 bases and J lost 3; bases outside the gene matches: 3. The CDR3 loop is CSPGTSEETQYF. In DNA, the CDR3 is TGCAGTCCGGGGACTAGCGAAGAGACCCAGTACTTC.